This paragraph reports one T cell receptor beta chain. The target antigen is unknown. Both 60 Vbeta primers and 13 Jbeta primers went into the PCR. Profiling relied on immunoSEQ multiplex PCR, and the TCRdb table lists in-frame clones only, not all of them. The sample data list 95,000 to 150,000 clones. These data are taken from a study of cytomegalovirus exposure and HLA in healthy donors. General study results and limits: On later analysis, the bulk of CMV-associated TCR beta chains appeared to be HLA-restricted. Researchers counted roughly 150 TCR beta chains as cytomegalovirus-associated.

The CDR3 loop spans 16 amino acids. The V gene's germline CDR1 is LNHDA and CDR2 SQIVND (reference sequence). J gave up 2 bases and V 3 bases, and 8 bases lay outside the gene matches. Samples came from healthy bone marrow donors. When sampled, the donors appeared nominally healthy, though they likely had unrecorded immune exposures. The V gene is TRBV19, the J gene TRBJ2-7, with TRBD2 matching over 9 bases. This TCR was sampled from a man between 18 and 29 years old in good health and CMV-seronegative. The source material was PBMCs. CDR3 in amino acids: CASSIGSSGRTYEQYF. The CDR3 DNA is TGTGCCAGTAGTATTGGGAGCAGCGGGAGGACCTACGAGCAGTACTTC. Full variable domain (missing parts from reference TRBV19 and TRBJ2-7): DGGITQSPKYLFRKEGQNVTLSCEQNLNHDAMYWYRQDPGQGLRLIYYSQIVNDFQKGDIAEGYSVSREKKESFPLTVTSAQKNPTAFYLCASSIGSSGRTYEQYFGPGTRLTVT.